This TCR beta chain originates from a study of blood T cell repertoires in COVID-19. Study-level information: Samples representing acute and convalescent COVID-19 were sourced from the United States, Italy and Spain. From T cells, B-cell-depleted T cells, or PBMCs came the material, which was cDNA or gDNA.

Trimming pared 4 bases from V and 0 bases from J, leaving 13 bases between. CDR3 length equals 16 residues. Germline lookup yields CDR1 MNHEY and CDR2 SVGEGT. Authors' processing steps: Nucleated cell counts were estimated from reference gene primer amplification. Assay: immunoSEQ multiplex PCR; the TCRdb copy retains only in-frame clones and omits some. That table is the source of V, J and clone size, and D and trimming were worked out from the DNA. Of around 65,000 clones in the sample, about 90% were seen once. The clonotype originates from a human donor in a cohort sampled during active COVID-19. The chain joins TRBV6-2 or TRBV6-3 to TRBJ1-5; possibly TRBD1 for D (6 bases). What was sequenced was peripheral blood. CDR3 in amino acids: CASSSTTGYSNQPQHF. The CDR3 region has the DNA TGTGCCAGCAGTTCCACAACAGGGTATAGCAATCAGCCCCAGCATTTT.